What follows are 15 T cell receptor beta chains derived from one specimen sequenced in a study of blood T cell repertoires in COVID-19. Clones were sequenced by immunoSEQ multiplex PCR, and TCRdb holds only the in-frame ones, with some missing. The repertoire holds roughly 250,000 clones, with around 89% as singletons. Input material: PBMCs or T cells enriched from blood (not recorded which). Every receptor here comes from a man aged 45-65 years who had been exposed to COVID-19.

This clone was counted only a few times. The CDR3 is CASSADSYGYTF. Written as DNA, the CDR3 is TGTGCCAGCAGTGCTGACAGCTATGGCTACACCTTC. The V gene is TRBV28, the J gene TRBJ1-2; D might be TRBD1 (5 bases). In germline, CDR1 is MDHEN, CDR2 SYDVKM. Trimming took off 5 bases at V and 4 bases at J, with 8 bases between the two ends. The CDR3 runs to 12 residues.

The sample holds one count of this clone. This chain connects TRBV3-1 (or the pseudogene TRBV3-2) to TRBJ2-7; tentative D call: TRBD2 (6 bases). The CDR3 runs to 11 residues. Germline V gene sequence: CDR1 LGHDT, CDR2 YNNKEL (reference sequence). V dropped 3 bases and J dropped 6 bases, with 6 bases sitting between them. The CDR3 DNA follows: TGTGCCAGCAGCCAGGGGGGCGAGCAGTACTTC. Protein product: CASSQGGEQYF.

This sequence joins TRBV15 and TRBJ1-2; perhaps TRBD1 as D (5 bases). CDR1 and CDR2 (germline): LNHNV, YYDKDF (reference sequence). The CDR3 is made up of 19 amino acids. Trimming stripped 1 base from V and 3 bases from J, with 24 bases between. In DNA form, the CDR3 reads TGTGCCACCAGCAGAGGCCAAGACAGTTGGACCCTTGAACACTATGGCTACACCTTC. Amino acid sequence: CATSRGQDSWTLEHYGYTF.

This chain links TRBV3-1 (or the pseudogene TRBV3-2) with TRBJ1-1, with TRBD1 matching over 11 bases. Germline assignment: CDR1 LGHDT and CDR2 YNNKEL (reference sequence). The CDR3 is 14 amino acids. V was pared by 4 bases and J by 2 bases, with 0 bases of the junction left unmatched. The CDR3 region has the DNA TGTGCCAGCAGCCGGACAGGGGGCAACACTGAAGCTTTCTTT. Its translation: CASSRTGGNTEAFF.

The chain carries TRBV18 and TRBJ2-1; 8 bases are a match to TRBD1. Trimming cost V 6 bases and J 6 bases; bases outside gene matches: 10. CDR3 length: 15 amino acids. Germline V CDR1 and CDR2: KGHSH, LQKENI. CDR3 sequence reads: CASSRGQGNVNEQFF. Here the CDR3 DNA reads TGTGCCAGCTCCCGAGGACAGGGTAATGTCAATGAGCAGTTCTTC. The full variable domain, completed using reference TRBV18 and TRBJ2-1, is NAGVMQNPRHLVRRRGQEARLRCSPMKGHSHVYWYRQLPEEGLKFMVYLQKENIIDESGMPKERFSAEFPKEGPSILRIQQVVRGDSAAYFCASSRGQGNVNEQFFGPGTRLTVL.

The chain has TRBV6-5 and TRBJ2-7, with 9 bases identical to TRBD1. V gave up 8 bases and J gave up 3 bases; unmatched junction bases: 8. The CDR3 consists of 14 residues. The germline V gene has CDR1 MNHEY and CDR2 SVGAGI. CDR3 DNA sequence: TGTGCCAGCCGTTCGGACAGGGGAAACTACGAGCAGTACTTC. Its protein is CASRSDRGNYEQYF.

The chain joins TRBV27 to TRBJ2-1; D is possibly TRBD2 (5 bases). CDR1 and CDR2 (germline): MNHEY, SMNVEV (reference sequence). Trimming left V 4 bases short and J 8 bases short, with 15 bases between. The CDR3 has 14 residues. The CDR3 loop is CASSSRDSWDEQFF. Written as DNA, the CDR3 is TGTGCCAGCAGTTCCCGGGATTCGTGGGATGAGCAGTTCTTC.

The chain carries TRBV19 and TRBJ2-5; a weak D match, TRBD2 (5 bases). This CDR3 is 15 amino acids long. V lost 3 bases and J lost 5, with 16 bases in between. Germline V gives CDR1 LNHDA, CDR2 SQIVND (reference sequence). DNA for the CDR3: TGTGCCAGTAGTATCAAGGGCCGGGGATGGGAGACCCAGTACTTC. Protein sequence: CASSIKGRGWETQYF. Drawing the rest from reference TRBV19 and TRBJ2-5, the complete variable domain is DGGITQSPKYLFRKEGQNVTLSCEQNLNHDAMYWYRQDPGQGLRLIYYSQIVNDFQKGDIAEGYSVSREKKESFPLTVTSAQKNPTAFYLCASSIKGRGWETQYFGPGTRLLVL.

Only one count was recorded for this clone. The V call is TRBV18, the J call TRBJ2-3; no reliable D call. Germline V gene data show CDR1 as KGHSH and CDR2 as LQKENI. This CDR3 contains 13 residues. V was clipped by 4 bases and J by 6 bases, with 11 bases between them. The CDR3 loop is CASSLSGQDTQYF. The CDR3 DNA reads TGTGCCAGCTCACTGTCAGGCCAGGATACGCAGTATTTT.

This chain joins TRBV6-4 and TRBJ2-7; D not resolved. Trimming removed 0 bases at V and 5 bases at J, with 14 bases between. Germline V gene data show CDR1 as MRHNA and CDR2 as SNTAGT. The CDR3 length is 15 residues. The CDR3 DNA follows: TGTGCCAGCAGTGACTCCTGCCAGAATCTTCACGAGCAGTACGTC. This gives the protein CASSDSCQNLHEQYV.

CDR3 amino acids: CATSRGRLAGDQETQYF. The CDR3, as DNA: TGTGCCACCAGCAGGGGCCGACTAGCGGGAGACCAAGAGACCCAGTACTTC. V usage is TRBV15 and J usage is TRBJ2-5; TRBD2 matches 12 bases. The CDR3 contains 17 residues. Germline trimming cut 3 bases from V and 0 bases from J; bases unmatched to any gene: 5. Germline CDR1 LNHNV, CDR2 YYDKDF (reference sequence). The complete variable domain, with remaining parts taken from reference TRBV15 and TRBJ2-5, reads DAMVIQNPRYQVTQFGKPVTLSCSQTLNHNVMYWYQQKSSQAPKLLFHYYDKDFNNEADTPDNFQSRRPNTSFCFLDIRSPGLGDTAMYLCATSRGRLAGDQETQYFGPGTRLLVL.

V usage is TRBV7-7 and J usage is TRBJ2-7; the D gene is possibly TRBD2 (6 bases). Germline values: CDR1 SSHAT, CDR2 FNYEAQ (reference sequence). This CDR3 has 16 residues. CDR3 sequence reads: CASSLPRHGGPVEQYV. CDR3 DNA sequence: TGTGCTAGCAGCTTACCCCGACATGGAGGGCCAGTGGAGCAGTACGTC.

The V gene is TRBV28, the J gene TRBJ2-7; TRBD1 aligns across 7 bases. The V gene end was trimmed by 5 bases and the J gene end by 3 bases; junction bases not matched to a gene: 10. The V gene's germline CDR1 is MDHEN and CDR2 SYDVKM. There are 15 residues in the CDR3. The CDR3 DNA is TGTGCCAGCAGTCTGGCTCAGGGACAGCGCTACGAGCAGTACGTC. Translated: CASSLAQGQRYEQYV.

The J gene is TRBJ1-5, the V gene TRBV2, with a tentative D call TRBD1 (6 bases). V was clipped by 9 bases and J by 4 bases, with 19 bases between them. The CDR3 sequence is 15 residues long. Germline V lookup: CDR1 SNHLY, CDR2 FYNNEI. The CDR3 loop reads CASGAGAVVNQPQHF. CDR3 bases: TGTGCCAGTGGGGCAGGGGCGGTTGTTAATCAGCCCCAGCATTTT.

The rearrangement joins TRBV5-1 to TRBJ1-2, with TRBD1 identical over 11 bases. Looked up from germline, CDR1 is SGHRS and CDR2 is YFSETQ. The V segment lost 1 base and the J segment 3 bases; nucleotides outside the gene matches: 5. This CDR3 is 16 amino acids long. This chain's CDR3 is CASSLRTGGPDYGYTF. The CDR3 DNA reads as TGCGCCAGCAGCTTGCGGACAGGGGGCCCGGACTATGGCTACACCTTC.